This T cell receptor (beta chain) derives from a study of shared clonotypes between healthy human individuals. Germline V lookup: CDR1 MDHEN, CDR2 SYDVKM. Trimming took off 2 bases at V and 2 bases at J, with 10 bases between the two ends. CDR3 length: 15 amino acids. Deep-level assay runs were performed. Libraries were prepared by immunoSEQ multiplex PCR; TCRdb keeps only in-frame clonotypes and omits some of them. The profile shows 2 million to 2.5 million clones, 85% to 95% of them singletons. The material sequenced was naive CD4+ T cells from PBMCs. Indicated subset: CD45RA+ positively selected. V is TRBV28 and J is TRBJ1-3; D gene unclear. This receptor was identified in a man in his late teens or twenties in good health. Some clones in this sample may be carry-over from other donors' samples. Here the CDR3 reads CASSLIPSTGNTIYF. CDR3 nucleotides: TGTGCCAGCAGTTTAATCCCCTCAACTGGAAACACCATATATTTT.